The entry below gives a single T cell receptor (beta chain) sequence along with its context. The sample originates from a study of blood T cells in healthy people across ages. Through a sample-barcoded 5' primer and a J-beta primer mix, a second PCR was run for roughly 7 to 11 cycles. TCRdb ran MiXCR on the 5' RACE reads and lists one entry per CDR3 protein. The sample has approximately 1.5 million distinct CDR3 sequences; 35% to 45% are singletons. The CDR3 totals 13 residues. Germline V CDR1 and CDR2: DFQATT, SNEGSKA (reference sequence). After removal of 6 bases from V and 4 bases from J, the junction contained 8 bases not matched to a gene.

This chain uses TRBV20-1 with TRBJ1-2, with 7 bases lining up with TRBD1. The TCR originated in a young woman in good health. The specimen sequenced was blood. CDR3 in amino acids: CSANHRGSYGYTF. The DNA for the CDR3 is TGCAGTGCAAACCACAGGGGAAGCTATGGCTACACCTTC.